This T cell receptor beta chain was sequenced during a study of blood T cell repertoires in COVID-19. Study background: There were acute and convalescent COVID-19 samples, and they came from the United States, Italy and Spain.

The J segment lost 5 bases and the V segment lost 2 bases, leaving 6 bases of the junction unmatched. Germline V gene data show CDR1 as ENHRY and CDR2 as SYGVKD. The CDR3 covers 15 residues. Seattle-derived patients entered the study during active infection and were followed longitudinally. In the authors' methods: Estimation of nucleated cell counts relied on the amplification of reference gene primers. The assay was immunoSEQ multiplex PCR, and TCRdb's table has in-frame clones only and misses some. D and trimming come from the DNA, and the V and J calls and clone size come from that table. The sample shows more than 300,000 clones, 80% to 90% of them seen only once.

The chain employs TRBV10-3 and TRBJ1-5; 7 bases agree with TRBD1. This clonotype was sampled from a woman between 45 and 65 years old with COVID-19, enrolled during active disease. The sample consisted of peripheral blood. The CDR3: CAISERGDSYQPQHF. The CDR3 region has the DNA TGTGCCATCAGTGAGCGTGGGGACAGCTATCAGCCCCAGCATTTT.